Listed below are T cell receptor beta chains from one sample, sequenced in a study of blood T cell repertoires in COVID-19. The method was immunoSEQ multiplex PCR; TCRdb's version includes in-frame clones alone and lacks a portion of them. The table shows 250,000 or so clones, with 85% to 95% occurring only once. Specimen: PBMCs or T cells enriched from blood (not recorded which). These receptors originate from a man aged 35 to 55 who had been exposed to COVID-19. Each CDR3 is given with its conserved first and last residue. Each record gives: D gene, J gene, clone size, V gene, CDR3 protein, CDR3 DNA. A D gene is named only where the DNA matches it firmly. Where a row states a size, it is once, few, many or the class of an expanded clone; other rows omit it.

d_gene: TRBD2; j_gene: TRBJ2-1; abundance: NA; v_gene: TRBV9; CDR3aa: CASSVEPGLAGDNEQFF; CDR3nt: TGTGCCAGCAGCGTTGAACCGGGACTAGCGGGCGACAATGAGCAGTTCTTC
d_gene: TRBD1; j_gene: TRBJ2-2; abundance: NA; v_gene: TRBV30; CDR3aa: CAWSVGDRNTGELFF; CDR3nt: TGTGCCTGGAGTGTAGGGGACAGGAACACCGGGGAGCTGTTTTTT
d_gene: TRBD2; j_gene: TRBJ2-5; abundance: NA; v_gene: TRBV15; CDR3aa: CATSLPGLWETQYF; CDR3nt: TGTGCCACCAGCTTACCGGGACTATGGGAGACCCAGTACTTC
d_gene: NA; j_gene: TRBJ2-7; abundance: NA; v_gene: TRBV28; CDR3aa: CASSPRHLQVYLEQYF; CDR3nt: TGTGCCAGCAGTCCCCGACACCTCCAAGTGTACTTGGAGCAGTACTTC
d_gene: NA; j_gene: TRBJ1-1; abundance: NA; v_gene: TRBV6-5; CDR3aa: CASSSGGTEAFF; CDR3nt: TGTGCCAGCAGTTCCGGGGGCACTGAAGCTTTCTTT
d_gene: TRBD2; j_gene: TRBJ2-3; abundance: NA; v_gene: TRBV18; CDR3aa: CASSPRLADGTDTQYF; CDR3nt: TGTGCCAGCTCACCCCGACTAGCGGACGGCACAGATACGCAGTATTTT
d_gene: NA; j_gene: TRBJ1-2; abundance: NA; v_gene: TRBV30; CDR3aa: CAWSRGGLTNLIYGYTF; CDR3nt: TGTGCCTGGAGTCGGGGAGGGCTTACTAATCTAATCTATGGCTACACCTTC
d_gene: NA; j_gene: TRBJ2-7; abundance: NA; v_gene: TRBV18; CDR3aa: CASSPPGQLEASHEQYF; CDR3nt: TGTGCCAGCTCACCCCCCGGACAGCTTGAAGCATCCCACGAGCAGTACTTC
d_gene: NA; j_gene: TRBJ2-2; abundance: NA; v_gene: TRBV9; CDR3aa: CASSPRDSSKNTGELFF; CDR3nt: TGTGCCAGCAGCCCTAGGGACTCCTCGAAAAACACCGGGGAGCTGTTTTTT
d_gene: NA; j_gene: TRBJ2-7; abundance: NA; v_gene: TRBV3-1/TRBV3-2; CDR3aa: CASSQSVEQYF; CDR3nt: TGTGCCAGCAGCCAATCCGTCGAGCAGTACTTC
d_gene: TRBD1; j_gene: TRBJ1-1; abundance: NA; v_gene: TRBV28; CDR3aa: CASWALNRGNTEAFF; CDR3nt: TGTGCCAGCTGGGCCCTCAACAGGGGAAACACTGAAGCTTTCTTT
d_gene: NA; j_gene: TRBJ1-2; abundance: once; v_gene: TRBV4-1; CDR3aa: CASSRVRDGYTF; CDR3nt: TGCGCCAGCAGCCGAGTCCGAGATGGCTACACCTTC
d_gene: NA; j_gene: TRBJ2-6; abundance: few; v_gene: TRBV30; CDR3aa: CAWSVERSGANVLTF; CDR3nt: TGTGCCTGGAGTGTCGAGCGCTCTGGGGCCAACGTCCTGACTTTC
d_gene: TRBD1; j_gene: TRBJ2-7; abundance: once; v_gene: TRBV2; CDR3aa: CASSEGGTGSYEQYF; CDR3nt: TGTGCCAGCAGTGAAGGTGGGACAGGGTCCTACGAGCAGTACTTC
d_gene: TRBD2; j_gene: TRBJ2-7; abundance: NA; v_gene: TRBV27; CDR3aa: CASSLRTSGSGEQYF; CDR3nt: TGTGCCAGCAGTTTAAGGACTAGCGGGAGTGGGGAGCAGTACTTC
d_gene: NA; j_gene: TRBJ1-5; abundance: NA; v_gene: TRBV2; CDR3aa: CASSEEPGRNQPQHF; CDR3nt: TGTGCCAGCAGTGAAGAGCCAGGGCGTAATCAGCCCCAGCATTTT
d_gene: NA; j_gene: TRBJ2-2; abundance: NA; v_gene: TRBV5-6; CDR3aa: CASSRTVLITGELFF; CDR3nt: TGTGCCAGCAGCCGCACAGTCCTAATCACCGGGGAGCTGTTTTTT
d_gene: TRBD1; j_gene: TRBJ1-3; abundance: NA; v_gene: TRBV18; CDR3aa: CASSPIRGQGVSGNTIYF; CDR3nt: TGTGCCAGCTCACCGATTAGAGGACAGGGGGTTTCTGGAAACACCATATATTTT
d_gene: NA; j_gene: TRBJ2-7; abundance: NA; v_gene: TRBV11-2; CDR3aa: CASLGNLRGQYF; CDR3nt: TGTGCCAGCCTCGGAAATCTACGAGGGCAGTACTTC
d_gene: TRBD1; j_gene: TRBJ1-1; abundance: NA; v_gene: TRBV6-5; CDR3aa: CASSTGGVYTEAFF; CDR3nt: TGTGCCAGCAGTACAGGGGGAGTGTACACTGAAGCTTTCTTT
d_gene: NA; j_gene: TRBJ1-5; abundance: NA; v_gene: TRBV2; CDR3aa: CASRFTVLGNQPQHF; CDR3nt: TGTGCCAGCAGATTCACGGTATTGGGCAATCAGCCCCAGCATTTT
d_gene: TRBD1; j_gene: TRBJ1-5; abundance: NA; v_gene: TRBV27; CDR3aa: CASSFTGTEGNQPQHF; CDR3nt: TGTGCCAGCAGTTTTACCGGGACAGAGGGGAATCAGCCCCAGCATTTT
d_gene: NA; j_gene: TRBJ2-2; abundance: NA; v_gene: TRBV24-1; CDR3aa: CATSDPGSTGELFF; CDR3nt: TGTGCCACCAGTGACCCGGGGAGCACCGGGGAGCTGTTTTTT
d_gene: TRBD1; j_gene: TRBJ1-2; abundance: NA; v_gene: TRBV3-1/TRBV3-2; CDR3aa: CASSQDSRQGRYGYTF; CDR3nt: TGTGCCAGCAGCCAAGATTCCAGACAGGGGCGATATGGCTACACCTTC
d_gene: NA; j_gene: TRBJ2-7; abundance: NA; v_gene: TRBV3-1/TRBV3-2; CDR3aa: CASSPIARSDEQYF; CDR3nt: TGTGCCAGCAGCCCAATAGCTCGGAGTGATGAGCAGTACTTC
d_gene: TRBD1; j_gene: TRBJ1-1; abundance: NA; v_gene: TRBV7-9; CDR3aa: CASSSRTGVNTEAFF; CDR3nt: TGTGCCAGCAGCTCAAGGACAGGGGTGAACACTGAAGCTTTCTTT
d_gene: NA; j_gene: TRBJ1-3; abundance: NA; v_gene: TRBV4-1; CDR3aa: CASSQGQTGLGFSGNTIYF; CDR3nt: TGCGCCAGCAGCCAAGGACAGACAGGATTGGGGTTCTCTGGAAACACCATATATTTT
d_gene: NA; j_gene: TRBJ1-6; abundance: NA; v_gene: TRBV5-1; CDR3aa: CASGLNRAYNSPLHF; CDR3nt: TGCGCCAGCGGCCTAAATCGGGCCTATAATTCACCCCTCCACTTT
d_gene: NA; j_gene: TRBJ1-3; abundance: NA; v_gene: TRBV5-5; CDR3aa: CASSLGDTPERGYGNTIYF; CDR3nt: TGTGCCAGCAGCTTGGGGGACACTCCAGAGAGGGGATATGGAAACACCATATATTTT
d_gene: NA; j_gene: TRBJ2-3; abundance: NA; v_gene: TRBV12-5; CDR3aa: CASGSRADTQYF; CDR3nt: TGTGCTAGTGGTTCCCGTGCAGATACGCAGTATTTT
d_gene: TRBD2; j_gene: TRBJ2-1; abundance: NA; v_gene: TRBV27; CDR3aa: CASTSPTSGGNEQFF; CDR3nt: TGTGCCAGCACATCACCGACTAGCGGGGGCAATGAGCAGTTCTTC
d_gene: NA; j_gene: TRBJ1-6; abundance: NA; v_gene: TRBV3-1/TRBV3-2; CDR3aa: CASSQTGISSYNSPLHF; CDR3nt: TGTGCCAGCAGCCAAACGGGGATTAGCTCCTATAATTCACCCCTCCACTTT
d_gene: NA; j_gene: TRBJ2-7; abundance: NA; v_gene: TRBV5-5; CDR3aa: CASSASGPGHYEQYF; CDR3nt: TGTGCCAGCAGCGCCTCAGGCCCCGGTCACTACGAGCAGTACTTC
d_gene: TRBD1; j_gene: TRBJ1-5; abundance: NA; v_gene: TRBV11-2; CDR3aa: CASSFPLPQGDQPQHF; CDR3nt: TGTGCCAGCAGCTTCCCCTTACCTCAGGGGGATCAGCCCCAGCATTTT
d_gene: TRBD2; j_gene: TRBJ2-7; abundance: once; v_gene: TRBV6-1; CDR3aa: CASSGLYLGEGYEQYF; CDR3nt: TGTGCCAGCAGTGGACTATATTTGGGGGAGGGCTACGAGCAGTACTTC
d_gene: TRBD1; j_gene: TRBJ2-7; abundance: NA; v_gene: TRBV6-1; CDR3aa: CASSELGGSSGSYEQYF; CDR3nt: TGTGCCAGCAGTGAACTAGGGGGCTCTTCGGGGTCCTACGAGCAGTACTTC
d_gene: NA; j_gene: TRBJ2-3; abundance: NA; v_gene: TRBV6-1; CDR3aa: CASSVPVRGGVSDTQYF; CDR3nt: TGTGCCAGCAGTGTTCCGGTTCGGGGAGGTGTCTCAGATACGCAGTATTTT
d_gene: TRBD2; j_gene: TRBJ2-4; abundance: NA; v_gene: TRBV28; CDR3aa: CASSPWGGKNIQYF; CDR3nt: TGTGCCAGCAGTCCTTGGGGGGGCAAAAACATTCAGTACTTC
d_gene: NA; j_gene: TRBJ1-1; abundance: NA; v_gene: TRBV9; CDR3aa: CASSVGPPGNTEAFF; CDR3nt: TGTGCCAGCAGCGTAGGCCCCCCAGGGAACACTGAAGCTTTCTTT
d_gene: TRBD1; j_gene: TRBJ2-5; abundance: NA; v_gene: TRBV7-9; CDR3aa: CASSLADRGYETQYF; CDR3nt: TGTGCCAGCAGCTTAGCCGACAGGGGATATGAGACCCAGTACTTC
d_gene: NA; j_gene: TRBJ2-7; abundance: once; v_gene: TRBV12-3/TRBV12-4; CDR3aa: CASSFTGAGEQYF; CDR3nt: TGTGCCAGCAGTTTTACGGGAGCAGGCGAGCAGTACTTC
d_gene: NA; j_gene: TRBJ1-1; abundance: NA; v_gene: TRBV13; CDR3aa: CASSLGQKNTEAFF; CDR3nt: TGTGCCAGCAGCTTGGGACAAAAGAACACTGAAGCTTTCTTT
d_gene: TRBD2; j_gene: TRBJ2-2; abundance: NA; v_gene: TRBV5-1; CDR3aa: CASSRLGTSGSNTGELFF; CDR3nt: TGCGCCAGCAGCAGACTCGGGACTAGCGGGAGTAACACCGGGGAGCTGTTTTTT
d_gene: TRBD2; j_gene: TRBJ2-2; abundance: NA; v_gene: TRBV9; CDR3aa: CASSSPSGSVPTGELFF; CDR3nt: TGTGCCAGCAGCTCACCTAGCGGGAGTGTCCCAACCGGGGAGCTGTTTTTT
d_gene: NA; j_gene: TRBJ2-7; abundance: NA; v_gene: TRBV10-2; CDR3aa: CASSESQGTYEQYF; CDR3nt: TGCGCCAGCAGTGAGTCGCAGGGAACCTACGAGCAGTACTTC
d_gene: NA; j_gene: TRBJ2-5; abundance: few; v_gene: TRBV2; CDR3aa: CASNGPETQYF; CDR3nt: TGTGCCAGCAATGGCCCAGAGACCCAGTACTTC
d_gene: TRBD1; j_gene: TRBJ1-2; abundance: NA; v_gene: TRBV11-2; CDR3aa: CASSNLRGGQGEYGYTF; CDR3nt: TGTGCCAGCAGCAATCTCCGAGGTGGTCAGGGGGAATATGGCTACACCTTC
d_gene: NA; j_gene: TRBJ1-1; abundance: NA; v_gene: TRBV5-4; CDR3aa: CASSWGGSPVNTEAFF; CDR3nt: TGTGCCAGCAGCTGGGGGGGCAGCCCAGTAAACACTGAAGCTTTCTTT
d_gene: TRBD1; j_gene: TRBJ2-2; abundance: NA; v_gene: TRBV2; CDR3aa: CASSDRGPDTGELFF; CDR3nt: TGTGCCAGCAGTGACAGGGGGCCGGACACCGGGGAGCTGTTTTTT
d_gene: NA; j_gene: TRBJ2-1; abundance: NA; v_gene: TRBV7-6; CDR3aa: CASRLDASLNPYNEQFF; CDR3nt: TGTGCCAGCAGACTAGACGCCAGCCTTAATCCCTACAATGAGCAGTTCTTC
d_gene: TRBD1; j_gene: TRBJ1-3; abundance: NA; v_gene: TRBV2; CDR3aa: CASSTGQGWNTIYF; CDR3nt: TGTGCCAGCAGTACCGGACAGGGTTGGAACACCATATATTTT
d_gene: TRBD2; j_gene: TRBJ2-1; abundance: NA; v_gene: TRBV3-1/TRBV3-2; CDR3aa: CASSTTSAYYNEQFF; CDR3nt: TGTGCCAGCAGCACGACTAGCGCTTACTACAATGAGCAGTTCTTC
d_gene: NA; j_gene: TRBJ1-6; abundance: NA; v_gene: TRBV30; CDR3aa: CAWSTGSYNSPLHF; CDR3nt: TGTGCCTGGAGTACAGGGTCCTATAATTCACCCCTCCACTTT
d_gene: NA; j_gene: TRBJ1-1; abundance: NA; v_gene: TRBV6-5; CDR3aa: CASSYSSGGGTEAFF; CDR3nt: TGTGCCAGCAGTTACTCGAGTGGCGGGGGTACTGAAGCTTTCTTT
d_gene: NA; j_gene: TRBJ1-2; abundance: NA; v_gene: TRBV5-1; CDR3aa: CASSSDNDIPPDYGYTF; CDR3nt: TGCGCCAGCAGCTCGGACAACGACATTCCCCCCGACTATGGCTACACCTTC
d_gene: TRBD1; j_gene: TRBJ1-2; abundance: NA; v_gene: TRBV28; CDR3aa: CASSTGQGALANYGYTF; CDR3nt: TGTGCCAGCAGTACCGGACAGGGGGCTCTAGCTAACTATGGCTACACCTTC
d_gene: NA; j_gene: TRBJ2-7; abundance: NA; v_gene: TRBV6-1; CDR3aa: CASSDYGSPEQYF; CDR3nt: TGTGCCAGCAGTGATTACGGTTCTCCCGAGCAGTACTTC
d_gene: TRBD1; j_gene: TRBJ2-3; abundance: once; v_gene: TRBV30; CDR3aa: CAWSGDRGPQDTQYF; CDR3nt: TGTGCCTGGAGTGGGGACAGGGGGCCCCAAGATACGCAGTATTTT
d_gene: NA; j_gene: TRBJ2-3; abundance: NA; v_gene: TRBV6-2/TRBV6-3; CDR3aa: CASSRNRGDTQYF; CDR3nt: TGTGCCAGCAGCCGCAATCGAGGCGATACGCAGTATTTT